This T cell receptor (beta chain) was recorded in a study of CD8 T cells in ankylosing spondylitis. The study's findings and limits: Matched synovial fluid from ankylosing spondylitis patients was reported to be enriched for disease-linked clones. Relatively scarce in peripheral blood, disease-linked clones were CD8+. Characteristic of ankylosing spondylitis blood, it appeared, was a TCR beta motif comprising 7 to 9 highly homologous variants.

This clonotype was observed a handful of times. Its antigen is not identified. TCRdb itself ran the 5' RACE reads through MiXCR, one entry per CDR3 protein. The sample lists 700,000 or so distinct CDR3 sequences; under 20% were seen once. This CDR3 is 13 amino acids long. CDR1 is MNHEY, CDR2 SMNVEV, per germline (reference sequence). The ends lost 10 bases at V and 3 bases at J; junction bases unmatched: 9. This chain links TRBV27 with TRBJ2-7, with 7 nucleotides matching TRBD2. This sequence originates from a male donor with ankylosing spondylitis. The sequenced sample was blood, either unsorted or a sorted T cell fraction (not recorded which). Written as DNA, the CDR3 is TGTGCCACCTCCGGGCGGGAGAACTACGAGCAGTACTTC. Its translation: CATSGRENYEQYF.